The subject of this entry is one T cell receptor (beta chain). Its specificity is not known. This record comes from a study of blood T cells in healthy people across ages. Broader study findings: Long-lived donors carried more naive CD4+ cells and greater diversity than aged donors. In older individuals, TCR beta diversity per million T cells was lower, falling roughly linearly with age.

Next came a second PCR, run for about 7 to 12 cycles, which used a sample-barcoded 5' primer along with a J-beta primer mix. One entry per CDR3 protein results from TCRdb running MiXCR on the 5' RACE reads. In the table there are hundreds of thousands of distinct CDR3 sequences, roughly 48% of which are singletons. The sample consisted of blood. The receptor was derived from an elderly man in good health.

CDR3: CASSGQGGNEQFF. In DNA, the CDR3 is TGTGCCAGCAGTGGACAGGGGGGGAATGAGCAGTTCTTC. The genes are TRBV6-2 or TRBV6-3 and TRBJ2-1; 10 bases map to TRBD1. The CDR3 sequence is 13 residues long. V lost 5 bases, J lost 7 bases, and 2 bases stayed unmatched. Germline V CDR1 and CDR2: MNHEY, SVGEGT.